Detailed here is one T cell receptor beta chain. This entry is derived from a study of blood T cell repertoires in COVID-19. Per the authors' pipeline: Cell counts per sample came from amplifying reference gene primers. Some clones are missing from TCRdb's copy, which holds only in-frame ones; the method was immunoSEQ multiplex PCR. V, J and clone size were drawn from that table, and D and trimming were deduced from the DNA. The sample comprises about 190,000 clones, 70% to 90% of which are singletons, and 5% to 6.5% rests with the top ten. This CDR3 is 16 amino acids long. The germline gives CDR1 LNHDA, CDR2 SQIVND (reference sequence). The trim removed 3 bases at V and 0 bases at J, leaving 6 bases unmatched.

The material sequenced was peripheral blood. The V and J genes are TRBV19 and TRBJ1-1, with TRBD1 identical over 8 bases. This clonotype was obtained from a man aged 35 to 55 with active or convalescent COVID-19. In nucleotides, the CDR3 is TGTGCCAGTAGTATGACAGGGGCGGTCATGAACACTGAAGCTTTCTTT. This encodes CASSMTGAVMNTEAFF.